The 23 T cell receptor beta chains in this list originate from one sample, sequenced in a study of memory CD4+ T cells and cytomegalovirus serostatus. Single viable CD3+CD4+CD8-CD45RO+ cells were sorted as the memory CD4+ T cells. TCRdb's table, derived via immunoSEQ multiplex PCR, lists solely in-frame clones and lacks some. This table has some 52,000 clones, about 73% appearing once. The sequenced material came from memory CD4+ T cells from blood. Every receptor here comes from an adult in good health and CMV-seronegative.

The chain carries TRBV9 and TRBJ1-2; 7 bases fit TRBD1. The germline gives CDR1 SGDLS, CDR2 YYNGEE. V lost 0 bases and J lost 3; bases outside the gene matches: 2. CDR3 length: 14 amino acids. The CDR3 here is CASSVVGTDYGYTF. The CDR3 DNA is TGTGCCAGCAGCGTAGTAGGGACAGACTATGGCTACACCTTC.

This chain joins TRBV6-5 and TRBJ1-2; tentatively, D is TRBD1 (6 bases). V gave up 6 bases and J gave up 5 bases, with 10 bases separating them. There are 12 residues in the CDR3. The germline V gene encodes CDR1 MNHEY and CDR2 SVGAGI. In nucleotides, the CDR3 is TGTGCCAGCAGCGGGACACTGTATGGCTACACCTTC. Encoded protein: CASSGTLYGYTF.

The gene calls are TRBV6-1 and TRBJ2-7; D is uncertain. Germline V gene data show CDR1 as MNHNS and CDR2 as SASEGT. The CDR3 runs to 11 residues. V was pared by 4 bases and J by 4 bases, with 5 bases between. CDR3 sequence reads: CASSGLYEQYF. CDR3 nucleotide sequence: TGTGCCAGCAGTGGGCTTTACGAGCAGTACTTC.

This clone came up a few times. The chain combines TRBV5-5 with TRBJ1-1; TRBD1 matches at 7 bases. V trimming: 3 bases; J trimming: 3 bases; junction bases outside the gene matches: 8. CDR3 size: 15 residues. Germline assignment: CDR1 SGHKS and CDR2 YYEKEE (reference sequence). As DNA, the CDR3 is TGTGCCAGCAGCTGGGTGACAGGGAGGGACACTGAAGCTTTCTTT. Encoded protein: CASSWVTGRDTEAFF.

The chain carries TRBV19 and TRBJ2-7, with D unresolved. The CDR3 has 15 residues. CDR1 and CDR2 (germline): LNHDA, SQIVND (reference sequence). V was clipped by 1 base and J by 3 bases, with 13 bases between them. The CDR3 DNA follows: TGTGCCAGTAGTATAGGTCAACCGCCCAACTACGAGCAGTACTTC. Residues: CASSIGQPPNYEQYF. Full variable domain (rest looked up from reference TRBV19 and TRBJ2-7): DGGITQSPKYLFRKEGQNVTLSCEQNLNHDAMYWYRQDPGQGLRLIYYSQIVNDFQKGDIAEGYSVSREKKESFPLTVTSAQKNPTAFYLCASSIGQPPNYEQYFGPGTRLTVT.

The count of this clone is one. The chain recombines TRBV10-1 with TRBJ2-1; D is undetermined. The CDR3 sequence is 11 residues long. Germline assignment: CDR1 WNHNN and CDR2 SYGVQD (reference sequence). Trimming removed 6 bases from V and 6 bases from J, with 6 bases in between. The CDR3 DNA follows: TGCGCCAGCAGGGGCAGCAATGAGCAGTTCTTC. Its protein is CASRGSNEQFF.

The chain recombines TRBV19 with TRBJ1-2; unclear D gene. In germline, CDR1 is LNHDA, CDR2 SQIVND (reference sequence). The CDR3 contains 13 residues. Trimming took off 6 bases at V and 0 bases at J, with 8 bases between the two ends. The CDR3 sequence is CASSPTANYGYTF. The CDR3 coding sequence is TGTGCCAGTAGCCCCACAGCTAACTATGGCTACACCTTC.

The chain recombines TRBV7-9 with TRBJ2-1, with 12 bases that match TRBD2. Germline V gives CDR1 SEHNR, CDR2 FQNEAQ (reference sequence). This CDR3 region has 15 residues. V dropped 8 bases and J dropped 6; count of bases not matched to a gene: 8. CDR3 coding DNA: TGTGCCAGCCGTCCTACTAGCGGGGGGACCAATGAGCAGTTCTTC. This sequence encodes CASRPTSGGTNEQFF.

The chain couples TRBV5-1 to TRBJ1-2; 7 nucleotides align to TRBD1. CDR1 and CDR2 (germline): SGHRS, YFSETQ. The CDR3 covers 15 residues. J gave up 5 bases and V 3 bases, and 10 bases lay outside the gene matches. The CDR3 bases are TGCGCCAGCAGCTCTAACAGGGGAGGAGTATATGGCTACACCTTC. It is translated as CASSSNRGGVYGYTF.

The chain is built from TRBV29-1 and TRBJ2-1; no clear D. Trimming cost V 4 bases and J 5 bases, with 9 bases left between them. This CDR3 comprises 12 residues. CDR1 is SQVTM, CDR2 ANQGSEA, per germline. The CDR3 coding sequence is TGCAGCGTTGGGCCAGAAAACAATGAGCAGTTCTTC. It is translated as CSVGPENNEQFF.

V usage is TRBV13 and J usage is TRBJ1-2; D is unclear. This CDR3 has 13 amino acids. Trimming took 7 bases from V and 4 from J, leaving 13 bases between them. Germline loops: CDR1 PRHDT, CDR2 FYEKMQ (reference sequence). CDR3 sequence reads: CASTLNRGYGYTF. The CDR3, as DNA: TGTGCCAGCACCCTCAACCGGGGCTATGGCTACACCTTC.

The chain uses TRBV5-6 and TRBJ2-5; D may correspond to TRBD1 or TRBD2 (5 bases each). V was pared by 3 bases and J by 9 bases, with 18 bases between. CDR1 is SGHDT, CDR2 YYEEEE, per germline. This CDR3 contains 14 residues. In nucleotides, the CDR3 is TGTGCCAGCAGCTACACCGCCTCCCGGGGACCCCAGTACTTC. Translation gives CASSYTASRGPQYF.

The chain has TRBV20-1 and TRBJ2-1; D gene unclear. The CDR3 spans 11 residues. Germline lookup yields CDR1 DFQATT and CDR2 SNEGSKA (reference sequence). V was pared by 2 bases and J by 2 bases, with 1 base between. CDR3: CSARPYNEQFF. The CDR3 region has the DNA TGCAGTGCTAGACCCTACAATGAGCAGTTCTTC.

V is TRBV11-2 and J is TRBJ2-7; TRBD1 matches at 10 bases. The CDR3 runs 18 residues. In germline, CDR1 is SGHAT, CDR2 FQNNGV. The ends lost 5 bases at V and 4 bases at J; junction bases unmatched: 17. The CDR3 DNA is TGTGCCAGCAGCCACATTGCCCGCCCGCGGGGACAGGGGTACGAGCAGTACTTC. Protein sequence: CASSHIARPRGQGYEQYF.

The chain recombines TRBV10-3 with TRBJ1-2, with D unresolved. Germline CDR1 reads ENHRY; CDR2 reads SYGVKD. V was cut by 2 bases and J by 4 bases, with 11 bases left in between. There are 14 residues in the CDR3. The CDR3 spells CAISERGGGYGYTF. Here the CDR3 DNA reads TGTGCCATCAGTGAGCGCGGCGGAGGCTATGGCTACACCTTC.

The chain has TRBV6-1 and TRBJ1-2; D is unresolved. V shed 7 bases and J shed 4 bases, with 10 bases lying between them. The CDR3 contains 12 residues. CDR1 is MNHNS and CDR2 is SASEGT in the germline V gene. The CDR3 nucleotides are TGTGCCAGCACGAAAGAAGGCTATGGCTACACCTTC. Translation gives CASTKEGYGYTF.

The V and J genes are TRBV28 and TRBJ1-1; D remains ambiguous. CDR1 is MDHEN, CDR2 SYDVKM, per germline. The CDR3 extends over 13 amino acids. The ends were cut back, 8 bases at V and 1 base at J, with 11 bases in the middle. CDR3 in amino acids: CASCCGRNTEAFF. CDR3 DNA: TGTGCCAGCTGCTGCGGGAGGAACACTGAAGCTTTCTTT.

This clone was recorded once. J is TRBJ2-2 and V is TRBV11-3; no reliable D call. CDR1 and CDR2 (germline): SGHNT, YENEEA. CDR3 length: 15 residues. The ends were cut back, 5 bases at V and 4 bases at J, with 14 bases in the middle. CDR3 region: CASSPKATTTGELFF. CDR3 nucleotides: TGTGCCAGCAGCCCAAAAGCGACAACCACCGGGGAGCTGTTTTTT.

The V and J genes are TRBV5-4 and TRBJ2-7; TRBD1 aligns across 7 bases. Germline V gene data show CDR1 as SGHNT and CDR2 as YYREEE (reference sequence). Trimming at V came to 1 base and at J to 2 bases, leaving 3 bases not matched to a gene. The CDR3 covers 14 residues. The CDR3 DNA follows: TGTGCCAGCAGCTTGACCGGGACAGCCTACGAGCAGTACTTC. Translated: CASSLTGTAYEQYF.

V is TRBV25-1 and J is TRBJ1-2, with 8 bases lining up with TRBD1. From germline, CDR1 is MGHDK and CDR2 SYGVNS. V gave up 6 bases and J gave up 1 base; unmatched junction bases: 4. The CDR3 has 14 amino acids. CDR3: CASSLQGGNYGYTF. In DNA, the CDR3 is TGTGCCAGCAGCCTACAGGGGGGTAACTATGGCTACACCTTC.

This chain links TRBV6-1 with TRBJ1-5; 7 nucleotides agree with TRBD1. The ends lost 2 bases at V and 7 bases at J; junction bases unmatched: 11. CDR3 length: 16 residues. Germline CDR1 is MNHNS and CDR2 is SASEGT. The CDR3 sequence: CASSEQEGARSQPQHF. Here the CDR3 DNA reads TGTGCCAGCAGTGAACAGGAGGGGGCGCGGAGCCAGCCCCAGCATTTT.

Only a few counts were recorded for this clone. The chain recombines TRBV7-2 with TRBJ2-1; perhaps TRBD2 as D (6 bases). This CDR3 region has 16 residues. Per the germline V gene, CDR1 is SGHTA and CDR2 is FQGNSA. The V end was cut by 6 bases, the J end by 0 bases, with 15 bases between. CDR3 nucleotides: TGTGCCAGCAGACCACAGGTGACTAGCTCCTACAATGAGCAGTTCTTC. Encoded protein: CASRPQVTSSYNEQFF.

This chain connects TRBV11-3 to TRBJ2-3, with no clear D. V was shortened by 5 bases and J by 2 bases, with 11 bases between the two germline ends. The CDR3 runs to 14 residues. The germline gives CDR1 SGHNT, CDR2 YENEEA. The CDR3 here is CASSVGASTDTQYF. DNA of the CDR3: TGTGCCAGCAGCGTGGGTGCCTCCACAGATACGCAGTATTTT.